The present T cell receptor beta chain was sequenced within a study of CXCR3-negative and CXCR3-positive naive CD8 T cells. The germline gives CDR1 SEHNR, CDR2 FQNEAQ (reference sequence). This CDR3 has 14 amino acids. UMI-labeled 5' RACE yielded the TRB cDNA libraries. Using the 5' RACE reads, TCRdb records one entry per CDR3 protein without DNA. This specimen shows 75,000 to 100,000 distinct CDR3 sequences; the ten leading clones hold roughly 1.1%. General study findings and limits: In both naive subsets diversity was comparably high, whereas memory CD8+ cells showed much lower diversity. Hydrophobicity was higher for TRB CDR3s found in CXCR3-positive naive cells than in CXCR3-negative naive cells. Cryopreserved PBMCs had partly decreased CXCR3 expression; fresh PBMCs were used in most assays. Whereas memory cells differed, naive CXCR3-negative and CXCR3-positive cells shared similar TRBV-TRBJ usage.

With regard to this clonotype: Its antigen is undetermined.

The rearrangement links TRBV7-9 to TRBJ1-2; absent DNA, TCRdb's TRBD1 call cannot be checked. The TCR was taken from a human donor in good health. Some clones in this sample may be carry-over from other donors' samples. The material sequenced was naive CXCR3+ CD8+ T cells from blood. Subset given: CD45RO-CCR7+CD27+CD95- naive CD8+ T cells expressing CXCR3 (TNR3+). This CDR3 reads CASRRDRTNYGYTF.